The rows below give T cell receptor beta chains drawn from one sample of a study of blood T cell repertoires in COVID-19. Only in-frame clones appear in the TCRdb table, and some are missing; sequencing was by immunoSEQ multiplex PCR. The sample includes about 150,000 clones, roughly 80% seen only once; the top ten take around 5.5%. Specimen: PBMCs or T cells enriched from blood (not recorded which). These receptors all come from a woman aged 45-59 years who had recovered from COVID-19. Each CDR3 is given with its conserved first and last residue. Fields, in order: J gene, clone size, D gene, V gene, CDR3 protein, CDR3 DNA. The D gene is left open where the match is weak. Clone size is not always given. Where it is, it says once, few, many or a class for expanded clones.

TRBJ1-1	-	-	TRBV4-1	CASSQGLGGFMNTEAFF	TGCGCCAGCAGCCAAGGGCTTGGGGGCTTCATGAACACTGAAGCTTTCTTT
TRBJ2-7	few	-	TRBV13	CASSLGRHSYEQYF	TGTGCCAGCAGCTTAGGCAGACACTCCTACGAGCAGTACTTC
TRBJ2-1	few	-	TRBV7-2	CASSLRGDEQFF	TGTGCCAGCAGCTTACGGGGAGATGAGCAGTTCTTC
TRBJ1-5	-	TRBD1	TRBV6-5	CASTQGANQPQHF	TGTGCCAGCACCCAGGGGGCGAATCAGCCCCAGCATTTT
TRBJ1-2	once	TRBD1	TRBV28	CASSLYRDRVGGYGYTF	TGTGCCAGCAGTTTATACCGGGACAGGGTCGGTGGCTATGGCTACACCTTC
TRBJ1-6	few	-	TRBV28	CASSLLGHQGSPLHF	TGTGCCAGCAGTTTACTAGGACATCAGGGTTCACCCCTCCACTTT
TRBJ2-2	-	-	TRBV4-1	CASSQGTVNTGELFF	TGCGCCAGCAGCCAAGGGACAGTCAACACCGGGGAGCTGTTTTTT
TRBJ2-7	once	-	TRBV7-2	CASRHDSYEQYF	TGTGCCAGCAGACATGACAGCTACGAGCAGTACTTC
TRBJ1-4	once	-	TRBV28	CASSLSGWTNEKLFF	TGTGCCAGCAGTCTTTCGGGGTGGACTAATGAAAAACTGTTTTTT
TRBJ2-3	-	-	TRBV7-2	CASSLESVDTQYF	TGTGCCAGCAGCTTAGAATCGGTAGATACGCAGTATTTT
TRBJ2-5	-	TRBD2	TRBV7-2	CASSHEPLAGGAPQETQYF	TGTGCCAGCAGCCACGAACCCCTAGCGGGGGGCGCCCCCCAAGAGACCCAGTACTTC
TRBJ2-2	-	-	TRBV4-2	CASSLNREPTGELFF	TGTGCCAGCAGCCTGAACAGGGAACCCACCGGGGAGCTGTTTTTT
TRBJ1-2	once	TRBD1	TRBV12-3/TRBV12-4	CASSQQGEVGYTF	TGTGCCAGCAGTCAACAGGGGGAGGTCGGCTACACCTTC
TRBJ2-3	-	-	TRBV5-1	CASSLARGSDSTDTQYF	TGCGCCAGCAGCTTGGCCAGGGGTAGCGATAGCACAGATACGCAGTATTTT
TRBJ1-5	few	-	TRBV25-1	CARPRQVNQPQHF	TGTGCCAGACCCCGGCAGGTGAATCAGCCCCAGCATTTT
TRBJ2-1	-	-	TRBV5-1	CASSKARDSLSSYNEQFF	TGCGCCAGCAGCAAAGCTCGGGACTCCTTGAGCTCCTACAATGAGCAGTTCTTC
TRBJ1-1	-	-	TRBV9	CASSVATGEDGNTEAFF	TGTGCCAGCAGCGTAGCTACGGGAGAGGATGGGAACACTGAAGCTTTCTTT
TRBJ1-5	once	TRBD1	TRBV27	CASSFDRGSNQPQHF	TGTGCCAGCAGTTTCGACAGGGGTAGCAATCAGCCCCAGCATTTT
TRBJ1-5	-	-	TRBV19	CASSIIPSNQPQHF	TGTGCCAGTAGTATCATCCCCAGCAATCAGCCCCAGCATTTT
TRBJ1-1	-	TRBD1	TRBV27	CASSFSPGGGNTEAFF	TGTGCCAGCAGTTTTAGTCCAGGGGGTGGGAACACTGAAGCTTTCTTT
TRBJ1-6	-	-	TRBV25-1	CASSEGWEEYSPLHF	TGTGCCAGCAGTGAAGGTTGGGAGGAGTATTCACCCCTCCACTTT
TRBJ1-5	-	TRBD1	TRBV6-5	CASRGQGGQPQHF	TGTGCCAGCAGAGGACAGGGAGGACAGCCCCAGCATTTT
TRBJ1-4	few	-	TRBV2	CASRWGATNEKLFF	TGTGCCAGCAGGTGGGGAGCAACTAATGAAAAACTGTTTTTT
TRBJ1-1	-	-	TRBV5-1	CASSHPGGGEAFF	TGCGCCAGCAGCCACCCGGGAGGGGGTGAAGCTTTCTTT
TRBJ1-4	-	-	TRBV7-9	CASSLGPQGPNEKLFF	TGTGCCAGCAGCTTAGGGCCGCAGGGCCCTAATGAAAAACTGTTTTTT
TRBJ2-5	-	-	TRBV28	CASSNPSQGLRKTQYF	TGTGCCAGCAGCAATCCATCACAGGGCCTGAGGAAGACCCAGTACTTC